This T cell receptor (beta chain) was captured by sequencing in a study of OX40 agonist ivuxolimab in advanced cancers. Study overall: Patients were dosed with the agonistic anti-OX40 (CD134) antibody ivuxolimab. Ivuxolimab, which patients received intravenously every 2 weeks, was dosed at 0.01 to 10 mg/kg.

This clone was picked up one time. The CDR3 has 15 amino acids. The ends lost 3 bases at V and 5 bases at J; junction bases unmatched: 3. In germline, CDR1 is SGHNT, CDR2 YENEEA. Sequencing was performed with immunoSEQ multiplex PCR; in TCRdb, only in-frame clones are kept and a portion is missing. The repertoire consists of approximately 65,000 clones, with about 88% occurring once and the leading ten covering approximately 4%. The chain employs TRBV11-3 and TRBJ2-3; 12 bases match TRBD1. The receptor was derived from an adult with an advanced solid tumor such as melanoma, head and neck, liver or kidney cancer. Sequencing used CD4+ or CD8+ T cells sorted from blood, obtained in a trial of the OX40 agonist ivuxolimab. The CDR3 spells CASSFGDRGLDTQYF. CDR3 DNA sequence: TGTGCCAGCAGCTTTGGGGACAGGGGGCTAGATACGCAGTATTTT.